This T cell receptor (beta chain) emerged from a study of blood T cell repertoires in COVID-19. Repertoires were generated with immunoSEQ multiplex PCR, while TCRdb's copy carries only in-frame clones and drops some. Of hundreds of thousands of clones detected, roughly 83% appear once; the ten largest clones hold around 2.1%. Germline V gene lookup returns CDR1 SNHLY and CDR2 FYNNEI. The CDR3 has 16 amino acids. The ends lost 4 bases at V and 4 bases at J; junction bases unmatched: 12. This clone has just a few counts. Sequencing was done on a sample of PBMCs or T cells enriched from blood (not recorded which). This chain connects TRBV2 to TRBJ1-1, with 7 bases matching TRBD1. The clonotype originates from a woman aged 45 to 65 who had recovered from COVID-19. CDR3 loop: CASSARRQGVGTEAFF. Here the CDR3 DNA reads TGTGCCAGCAGTGCCCGGCGGCAGGGGGTGGGCACTGAAGCTTTCTTT.